This T cell receptor (beta chain) is drawn from a study of T-cell reconstitution after alpha-beta-depleted transplantation in children. This clonotype has a handful of counts. Molecular barcoding with unique molecular identifiers was used for the TCRbeta library. TCRdb itself ran the PCR reads through MiXCR, one entry per CDR3 protein. The top ten hold 1.1% of the sample, which has some 640,000 distinct CDR3 sequences, 16% seen once. The TCR was taken from a human donor who donated a stem cell graft to a child with acute myeloid leukemia. The starting material was PBMCs from the stem cell graft donor, obtained from the stem cell graft.

The CDR3 spells CASSLIGAISSYNEQFF. Here the CDR3 DNA reads TGTGCCAGCAGTTTAATCGGGGCTATAAGCTCCTACAATGAGCAGTTCTTC. The chain joins TRBV12-3 or TRBV12-4 to TRBJ2-1; D tentatively fits TRBD1 or TRBD2 (5 bases each). The CDR3 covers 17 residues. Trimming stripped 2 bases from V and 0 bases from J, with 14 bases between.